The entry below gives a single T cell receptor (beta chain) sequence along with its context. This sample was taken from a study of blood T cell repertoires in COVID-19. About the study: COVID-19 samples, acute and convalescent, were from the United States, Italy and Spain.

The protocol was immunoSEQ multiplex PCR, while the TCRdb copy is restricted to in-frame clones and leaves out a portion. Of under 300,000 clones listed, roughly 82% were seen once; the top ten hold around an eighth. The specimen was peripheral blood. The sequence was obtained from a man at least 80 years old with acute or convalescent COVID-19.

The CDR3 DNA is TGTGCCAGTAGCCGGGGGGGGCTAAACTATGGCTACACCTTC. It yields the protein CASSRGGLNYGYTF. J is TRBJ1-2 and V is TRBV19, with D possibly matching TRBD1 (6 bases). The CDR3 contains 14 residues. Germline CDR1 reads LNHDA; CDR2 reads SQIVND (reference sequence). Between the trimmed V and J ends, which lost 6 bases and 2 bases, there was a span of 13 bases.